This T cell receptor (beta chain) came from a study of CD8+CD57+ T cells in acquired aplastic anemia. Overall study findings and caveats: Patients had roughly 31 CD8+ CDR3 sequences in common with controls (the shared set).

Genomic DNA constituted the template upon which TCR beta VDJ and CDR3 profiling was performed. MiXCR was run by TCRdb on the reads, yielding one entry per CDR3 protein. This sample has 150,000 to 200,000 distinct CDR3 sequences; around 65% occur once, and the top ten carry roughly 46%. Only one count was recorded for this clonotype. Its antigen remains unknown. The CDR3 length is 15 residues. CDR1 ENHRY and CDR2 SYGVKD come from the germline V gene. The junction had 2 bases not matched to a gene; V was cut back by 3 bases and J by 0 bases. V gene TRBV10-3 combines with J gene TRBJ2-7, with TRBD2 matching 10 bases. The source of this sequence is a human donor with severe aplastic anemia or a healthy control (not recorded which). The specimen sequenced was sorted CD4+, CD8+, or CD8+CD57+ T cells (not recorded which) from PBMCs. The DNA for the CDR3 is TGTGCCATCAGTGAACTAGCGGGGAACTCCTACGAGCAGTACTTC. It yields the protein CAISELAGNSYEQYF.